The 30 T cell receptor beta chains reported below all come from one sample, sequenced in a study of graft-versus-host responses after intestinal transplantation. Using immunoSEQ multiplex PCR, the repertoire was profiled, and TCRdb retains in-frame clones only, with some absent. The sample yields roughly 90,000 clones, about 88% seen once. Their antigen targets remain unknown. Here the sequenced sample was unstimulated CD4+ T cells sorted from spleen or lymph node cells, taken before transplant. The origin of the receptors is a human donor who was the organ donor for an intestinal transplant.

This clone is a singleton in its sample. Other DNA sequences in the sample encode the same CDR3. The CDR3 here is CASSLVPGGYEQYF. DNA of the CDR3: TGCGCCAGCAGCTTGGTACCAGGGGGGTACGAGCAGTACTTC. The J gene is TRBJ2-7, the V gene TRBV5-1, with a possible D match to TRBD1 (7 bases). Trimming took off 0 bases at V and 4 bases at J, with 11 bases between the two ends. The CDR3 totals 14 residues. The germline V gene has CDR1 SGHRS and CDR2 YFSETQ.

J is TRBJ1-1 and V is TRBV15, with D possibly being TRBD1 (6 bases). V was cut by 3 bases and J by 5 bases, with 16 bases left in between. The germline V gene encodes CDR1 LNHNV and CDR2 YYDKDF (reference sequence). The CDR3 consists of 15 residues. The CDR3, as DNA: TGTGCCACCAGCAGGCACCCTCGACAGGATACTGAAGCTTTCTTT. This encodes CATSRHPRQDTEAFF.

The rearrangement joins TRBV28 to TRBJ1-2; no reliable D call. Germline V lookup: CDR1 MDHEN, CDR2 SYDVKM. The length of the CDR3 is 13 residues. Trimming removed 7 bases at V and 4 bases at J, with 13 bases between. DNA for the CDR3: TGTGCCAGCACCATAGCAACCCTCTATGGCTACACCTTC. It encodes CASTIATLYGYTF.

The chain has TRBV19 and TRBJ2-2; D is undetermined. This CDR3 comprises 14 residues. The V gene lost 2 bases and the J gene lost 4 bases, with 8 bases spanning the gap. In germline, CDR1 is LNHDA, CDR2 SQIVND (reference sequence). CDR3 coding DNA: TGTGCCAGTAGTATAAGCTTTACCACCGGGGAGCTGTTTTTT. It specifies CASSISFTTGELFF.

The rearrangement uses TRBV9 and TRBJ1-6; TRBD1 is a possible D gene (6 bases). V shed 0 bases and J shed 9 bases, with 10 bases lying between them. CDR3 length: 14 amino acids. From germline, CDR1 is SGDLS and CDR2 YYNGEE. Here the CDR3 reads CASSVGGGPSPLHF. CDR3 bases: TGTGCCAGCAGCGTAGGCGGGGGGCCTTCACCCCTCCACTTT.

The chain couples TRBV15 to TRBJ2-3; D call uncertain. Germline CDR1 reads LNHNV; CDR2 reads YYDKDF (reference sequence). Trimming removed 0 bases from V and 6 bases from J, with 10 bases in between. This CDR3 region has 14 residues. CDR3 amino acids: CATSRDPAADTQYF. The CDR3 DNA is TGTGCCACCAGCAGAGATCCAGCAGCGGATACGCAGTATTTT.

The V call is TRBV5-4, the J call TRBJ2-5; weak D call: TRBD2 (6 bases). The CDR3 consists of 14 residues. Germline CDR1 is SGHNT and CDR2 is YYREEE (reference sequence). V dropped 4 bases and J dropped 1 base, with 11 bases sitting between them. As DNA, the CDR3 is TGTGCCAGCAGCACGGTCGGGAGCCAAGAGACCCAGTACTTC. It specifies CASSTVGSQETQYF.

Details on this clone: The sample has other DNA sequences that encode this CDR3 too. V gene TRBV5-1 combines with J gene TRBJ2-1; D is uncertain. CDR1 is SGHRS, CDR2 YFSETQ, per germline. The V end lost 0 bases, the J end lost 2 bases, and 6 bases lay between the germline ends. This CDR3 is 14 amino acids long. The CDR3 reads CASSLGGPYNEQFF. In nucleotides, the CDR3 is TGCGCCAGCAGCTTGGGAGGCCCCTACAATGAGCAGTTCTTC.

The chain is built from TRBV11-3 and TRBJ2-1; 9 nucleotides match TRBD1. This CDR3 has 12 amino acids. Germline-derived CDR1 and CDR2 are SGHNT and YENEEA. J was trimmed by 7 bases and V by 8 bases; bases with no gene match: 3. The CDR3 DNA sequence: TGTGCCAGCGGGACAGGGTCTAATGAGCAGTTCTTC. Translated, it gives CASGTGSNEQFF.

In this sample, this clone turned up once. The chain couples TRBV6-6 to TRBJ1-3; D is unresolved. V lost 6 bases, J lost 3 bases, and 12 bases lay in between. The germline V gene encodes CDR1 MNHNY and CDR2 SVGAGI (reference sequence). The length of the CDR3 is 14 residues. The CDR3 spells CASSPRRLGNTIYF. The CDR3 DNA is TGTGCCAGCAGCCCCCGGCGACTTGGAAACACCATATATTTT.

The chain has TRBV19 and TRBJ1-5; D is unclear. The germline V gene encodes CDR1 LNHDA and CDR2 SQIVND (reference sequence). The CDR3 runs 16 residues. V lost 4 bases to trimming and J lost 6 bases, with 19 bases between them. The CDR3 loop is CASSTRVARLRQPQHF. CDR3 nucleotide sequence: TGTGCCAGTAGTACCCGCGTCGCGAGGCTCCGTCAGCCCCAGCATTTT.

The chain carries TRBV6-6 and TRBJ2-1; 7 nucleotides line up with TRBD1. This CDR3 contains 16 residues. The germline V gene has CDR1 MNHNY and CDR2 SVGAGI (reference sequence). Trimming removed 9 bases from V and 3 bases from J; junction bases left unmatched: 14. This CDR3 is CASTETRQGLYNEQFF. The CDR3 DNA follows: TGTGCCAGTACAGAGACAAGACAGGGCCTCTACAATGAGCAGTTCTTC.

The genes are TRBV5-1 and TRBJ2-7; D is perhaps TRBD1 (6 bases). Germline V gene sequence: CDR1 SGHRS, CDR2 YFSETQ. V was clipped by 4 bases and J by 4 bases, with 15 bases between them. CDR3 size: 14 residues. The CDR3 DNA is TGCGCCAGCAGCCCGGAAGGTAGGGGGTACGAGCAGTACTTC. Protein product: CASSPEGRGYEQYF.

This clone was counted once. The chain combines TRBV7-3 with TRBJ2-2; D gene unclear. Germline CDR1 reads SGHTA; CDR2 reads FQGTGA. Between the trimmed V and J ends, which lost 6 bases and 5 bases, there was a span of 19 bases. The CDR3 length is 16 residues. The chain's CDR3 is CASRSTSQLRTGELFF. In nucleotides, the CDR3 is TGTGCCAGCAGGTCGACCTCACAGCTCAGGACCGGGGAGCTGTTTTTT.

A note on this clone: Other DNA sequences in the sample encode the same CDR3. The rearrangement uses TRBV5-1 and TRBJ1-4; D unclear. The CDR3 is 14 amino acids. Trimming shortened V by 0 bases and J by 2 bases, and 5 bases separated the two germline ends. CDR1 is SGHRS, CDR2 YFSETQ, per germline. The CDR3 region is CASSLDSTNEKLFF. Here the CDR3 DNA reads TGCGCCAGCAGCTTGGACAGCACTAATGAAAAACTGTTTTTT.

V is TRBV5-6 and J is TRBJ2-3; TRBD1 matches at 10 bases. The CDR3 consists of 15 residues. Germline lookup yields CDR1 SGHDT and CDR2 YYEEEE. V dropped 0 bases and J dropped 8; count of bases not matched to a gene: 6. This chain's CDR3 is CASSLGGQGSGTQYF. In DNA, the CDR3 is TGTGCCAGCAGCTTGGGGGGACAGGGGAGCGGTACGCAGTATTTT.

The gene calls are TRBV13 and TRBJ2-1; 8 bases map to TRBD2. CDR1 PRHDT and CDR2 FYEKMQ come from the germline V gene (reference sequence). The CDR3 extends over 14 amino acids. V was pared by 5 bases and J by 3 bases, with 3 bases of the junction left unmatched. CDR3 sequence (DNA): TGTGCCAGCAGCCGGACTAGCCTCTACAATGAGCAGTTCTTC. This codes for CASSRTSLYNEQFF. The full variable domain, with the rest looked up from reference TRBV13 and TRBJ2-1, is AAGVIQSPRHLIKEKRETATLKCYPIPRHDTVYWYQQGPGQDPQFLISFYEKMQSDKGSIPDRFSAQQFSDYHSELNMSSLELGDSALYFCASSRTSLYNEQFFGPGTRLTVL.

The chain combines TRBV5-4 with TRBJ2-3, with 13 bases lining up with TRBD2. V trimming: 1 base; J trimming: 5 bases; junction bases outside the gene matches: 4. CDR3 length: 16 residues. Germline values: CDR1 SGHNT, CDR2 YYREEE (reference sequence). This CDR3 is CASSLTSGGVGDTQYF. The CDR3 nucleotides read TGTGCCAGCAGCTTGACTAGCGGGGGGGTCGGAGATACGCAGTATTTT. The complete variable domain, with remaining parts taken from reference TRBV5-4 and TRBJ2-3, reads ETGVTQSPTHLIKTRGQQVTLRCSSQSGHNTVSWYQQALGQGPQFIFQYYREEENGRGNFPPRFSGLQFPNYSSELNVNALELDDSALYLCASSLTSGGVGDTQYFGPGTRLTVL.

The chain combines TRBV6-6 with TRBJ1-2; 7 bases match TRBD1. With V trimmed by 3 bases and J by 10 bases, 11 bases remained unmatched. Germline values: CDR1 MNHNY, CDR2 SVGAGI (reference sequence). The length of the CDR3 is 14 residues. This CDR3 reads CASSYLPGTVHYTF. In DNA form, the CDR3 reads TGTGCCAGCAGTTATCTTCCAGGGACAGTTCACTACACCTTC.

The CDR3 nucleotides are TGTGCCAGCAGCTTGACAGCGGGAGGCTCCTACGAGCAGTACTTC. Its protein product is CASSLTAGGSYEQYF. The chain employs TRBV5-4 and TRBJ2-7; 9 bases agree with TRBD2. The CDR3 totals 15 residues. With 1 base clipped from V and 0 bases from J, the junction kept 2 bases outside the gene matches. CDR1 SGHNT and CDR2 YYREEE come from the germline V gene (reference sequence).

The chain carries TRBV6-7 and TRBJ1-1; no reliable D call. TRBV6-7 is designated an ORF whose function remains uncertain. This CDR3 is built from 14 residues. The V end lost 5 bases, the J end lost 0 bases, and 10 bases lay between the germline ends. The CDR3 region has the DNA TGTGCCAGCAGTCTCGGACTGATGAACACTGAAGCTTTCTTT. As protein: CASSLGLMNTEAFF.

The CDR3 loop is CAWSVGLAGGPDTQYF. CDR3 in DNA: TGTGCCTGGAGTGTAGGGCTCGCGGGGGGGCCAGATACGCAGTATTTT. V gene TRBV30 combines with J gene TRBJ2-3; 9 bases match TRBD2. CDR1 is GTSNPN and CDR2 is SVGIG in the germline V gene (reference sequence). The CDR3 totals 16 residues. V trimming: 0 bases; J trimming: 4 bases; junction bases outside the gene matches: 8.

This clone appeared once. The gene calls are TRBV5-1 and TRBJ2-5; a weak D match, TRBD1 (5 bases). The germline CDR1 and CDR2 sequences are SGHRS and YFSETQ. The CDR3 extends over 11 amino acids. V was pared by 5 bases and J by 5 bases, with 7 bases between. The CDR3 DNA reads TGCGCCAGCAGGAAGGGGGAGACCCAGTACTTC. It codes for CASRKGETQYF.

As to this clone: One end of the junction is discordant with germline, which a read error may explain. The J gene is TRBJ2-3, the V gene TRBV30, with 9 nucleotides matching TRBD2. The CDR3 is 13 amino acids. Germline V CDR1 and CDR2: GTSNPN, SVGIG (reference sequence). CDR3 in amino acids: CVWASGARNTQYF. CDR3 DNA: TGTGTCTGGGCTAGCGGGGCCCGGAATACGCAGTATTTT.

The chain joins TRBV4-1 to TRBJ1-4; D may be TRBD1 (5 bases). The CDR3 has 16 amino acids. Trimming took 5 bases from V and 5 from J, leaving 18 bases between them. Germline loops: CDR1 MGHRA, CDR2 YSYEKL. CDR3 loop: CASSLRGQGLNEKLFF. DNA for the CDR3: TGCGCCAGCAGCTTAAGAGGCCAGGGCCTAAATGAAAAACTGTTTTTT.

The genes are TRBV21-1 and TRBJ2-5; TRBD2, as called in the table, went unchecked against the DNA. TRBV21-1 is designated a pseudogene. The CDR3 has 14 residues. CDR3 amino acids: CASSPRRGGETQYF. The CDR3 bases are TGTGCCAGCAGCCCGAGACGGGGGGGAGAGACCCAGTACTTC.

The chain joins TRBV11-3 to TRBJ2-1, with D maybe TRBD2 (5 bases). V lost 5 bases to trimming and J lost 4 bases, with 12 bases between them. CDR3 length: 14 residues. Germline CDR1 and CDR2: SGHNT and YENEEA. Here the CDR3 DNA reads TGTGCCAGCAGCCCTCCTAGCCTATACAATGAGCAGTTCTTC. Its translation is CASSPPSLYNEQFF.

This chain joins TRBV6-4 and TRBJ2-4; D might be TRBD2 (5 bases). The ends were cut back, 7 bases at V and 3 bases at J, with 10 bases in the middle. The CDR3 contains 13 residues. Germline loops: CDR1 MRHNA, CDR2 SNTAGT. The CDR3 reads CASKEADKNIQYF. CDR3 in DNA: TGTGCCAGCAAGGAAGCGGACAAAAACATTCAGTACTTC.

The V call is TRBV7-6, the J call TRBJ2-5, with D tentatively TRBD2 (5 bases). The CDR3 extends over 13 amino acids. With 6 bases removed from V and 6 bases from J, the gap between germline ends came to 14 bases. The germline V gene has CDR1 SGHVS and CDR2 FNYEAQ. The CDR3 loop reads CASSQDWGKTQYF. The DNA of the CDR3 is TGTGCCAGCAGTCAGGACTGGGGAAAGACCCAGTACTTC.

The V and J genes are TRBV5-6 and TRBJ1-2, with D maybe TRBD1 (5 bases). This CDR3 has 15 residues. V was shortened by 4 bases and J by 4 bases, with 17 bases between the two germline ends. CDR1 is SGHDT and CDR2 is YYEEEE in the germline V gene. The CDR3 DNA sequence: TGTGCCAGCAGCCAAGGGCAGGGAATTTTCTATGGCTACACCTTC. Translating gives CASSQGQGIFYGYTF. The variable domain in full, with the rest retrieved from reference TRBV5-6 and TRBJ1-2, is DAGVTQSPTHLIKTRGQQVTLRCSPKSGHDTVSWYQQALGQGPQFIFQYYEEEERQRGNFPDRFSGHQFPNYSSELNVNALLLGDSALYLCASSQGQGIFYGYTFGSGTRLTVV.